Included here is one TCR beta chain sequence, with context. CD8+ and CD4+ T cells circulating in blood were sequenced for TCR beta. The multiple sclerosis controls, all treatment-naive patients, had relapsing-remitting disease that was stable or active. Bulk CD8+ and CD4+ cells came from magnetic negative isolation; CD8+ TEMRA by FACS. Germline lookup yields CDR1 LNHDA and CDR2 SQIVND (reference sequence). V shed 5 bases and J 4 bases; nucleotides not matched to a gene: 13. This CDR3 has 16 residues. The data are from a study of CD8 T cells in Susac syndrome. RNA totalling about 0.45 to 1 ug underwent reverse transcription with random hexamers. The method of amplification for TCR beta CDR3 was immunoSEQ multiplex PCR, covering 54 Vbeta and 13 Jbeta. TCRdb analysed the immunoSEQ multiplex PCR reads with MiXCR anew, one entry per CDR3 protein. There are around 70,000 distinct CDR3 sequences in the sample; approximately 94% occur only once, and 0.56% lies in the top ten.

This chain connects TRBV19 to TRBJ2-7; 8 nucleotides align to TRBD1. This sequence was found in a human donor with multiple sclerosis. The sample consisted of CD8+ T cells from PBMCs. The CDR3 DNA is TGTGCCAGTAGTTACGGGCCGACAGGGGAAGTTTACGAGCAGTACTTC. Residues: CASSYGPTGEVYEQYF.